The 32 T cell receptor beta chains presented below share a single source sample, sequenced in a study of PD-1 blockade in classical Hodgkin lymphoma. Sample time point: cycle 4 day 1 (C4D1), after 6 weeks of nivolumab. Each patient experienced a relapse that followed autologous stem cell transplantation, and brentuximab vedotin exposure varied. Measured with immunoSEQ multiplex PCR; TCRdb has only the in-frame clones, and not every one. Among around 93,000 clones listed, 78% were seen once. The sample consisted of peripheral blood mononuclear cells (PBMCs), taken before the fourth cycle of nivolumab. These receptors came from a human donor with classical Hodgkin lymphoma.

V gene TRBV5-4 combines with J gene TRBJ2-1; TRBD2 is a possible D gene (5 bases). Deletions cut 8 bases from V and 7 bases from J, with 28 bases between. CDR1 is SGHNT and CDR2 is YYREEE in the germline V gene (reference sequence). CDR3 length: 17 amino acids. The CDR3 DNA follows: TGTGCCAGTACCTTCCCTACACCGGGATCGCCCCGGAATGAGCAGTTCTTC. Protein sequence: CASTFPTPGSPRNEQFF.

This chain uses TRBV5-1 with TRBJ2-1; 7 positions match TRBD1. Germline loops: CDR1 SGHRS, CDR2 YFSETQ. V shed 3 bases and J 8 bases; nucleotides not matched to a gene: 5. The CDR3 loop spans 13 amino acids. Here the CDR3 DNA reads TGCGCCAGCAGCTCCCACAGGGGACATGAGCAGTTCTTC. Translated: CASSSHRGHEQFF.

This clone is a singleton in its sample. V and J are TRBV5-4 and TRBJ2-7; possibly TRBD2 for D (6 bases). Germline V gene sequence: CDR1 SGHNT, CDR2 YYREEE (reference sequence). The V end lost 3 bases, the J end lost 0 bases, and 16 bases lay between the germline ends. The CDR3 sequence is 16 residues long. The chain's CDR3 is CASSSKLAPLSYEQYF. The CDR3 nucleotides read TGTGCCAGCAGCTCCAAACTAGCACCTCTCTCCTACGAGCAGTACTTC.

This chain joins TRBV5-4 and TRBJ2-3; D possibly corresponds to TRBD1 (6 bases). The germline V and J ends were trimmed by 4 bases and 0 bases, with 15 bases remaining between them. The CDR3 has 16 residues. CDR1 SGHNT and CDR2 YYREEE come from the germline V gene (reference sequence). CDR3 bases: TGTGCCAGCAGCGGGAAGGACAGACCTAGCACAGATACGCAGTATTTT. Translation gives CASSGKDRPSTDTQYF.

This chain links TRBV29-1 with TRBJ1-3; D not certain. Trimming took off 5 bases at V and 0 bases at J, with 14 bases between the two ends. Germline CDR1 is SQVTM and CDR2 is ANQGSEA. The CDR3 totals 15 residues. The CDR3 loop is CSVRSLPGSGNTIYF. The CDR3 DNA reads as TGCAGCGTTAGAAGCCTCCCGGGCTCTGGAAACACCATATATTTT.

CDR3 nucleotide sequence: TGTGCCAGCACCTTACGGTTCACCGGGGAGCTGTTTTTT. Protein: CASTLRFTGELFF. The rearrangement joins TRBV6-5 to TRBJ2-2; D is ambiguous. This CDR3 is built from 13 residues. Trimming took 7 bases from V and 4 from J, leaving 10 bases between them. Germline V lookup: CDR1 MNHEY, CDR2 SVGAGI.

The V and J genes are TRBV30 and TRBJ2-6; 9 bases agree with TRBD1. Germline-derived CDR1 and CDR2 are GTSNPN and SVGIG (reference sequence). V lost 2 bases to trimming and J lost 2 bases; unmatched junction nucleotides: 7. This CDR3 is built from 17 residues. The CDR3 DNA is TGTGCCTGGAGTCGGGACAGGGTTCGAACTGGGGCCAACGTCCTGACTTTC. It specifies CAWSRDRVRTGANVLTF.

The chain couples TRBV18 to TRBJ1-1; D is unresolved. Per germline, CDR1 KGHSH and CDR2 LQKENI. Trimming took 2 bases from V and 4 from J, leaving 20 bases between them. The CDR3 runs to 17 residues. CDR3 nucleotide sequence: TGTGCCAGCTCACCAATAGGGTCGGAGGGCCGGCCCACTGAAGCTTTCTTT. Protein product: CASSPIGSEGRPTEAFF.

The chain is built from TRBV5-4 and TRBJ2-1; 9 nucleotides match TRBD2. The CDR3 covers 15 residues. Germline values: CDR1 SGHNT, CDR2 YYREEE (reference sequence). V was pared by 4 bases and J by 3 bases, with 5 bases of the junction left unmatched. The CDR3 sequence is CASSPRLADYNEQFF. The CDR3 DNA sequence: TGTGCCAGCAGCCCCCGACTAGCGGACTACAATGAGCAGTTCTTC. The full variable domain, completed using reference TRBV5-4 and TRBJ2-1, is ETGVTQSPTHLIKTRGQQVTLRCSSQSGHNTVSWYQQALGQGPQFIFQYYREEENGRGNFPPRFSGLQFPNYSSELNVNALELDDSALYLCASSPRLADYNEQFFGPGTRLTVL.

This clone was observed a single time. V and J are TRBV5-5 and TRBJ2-7, with D unclear. With 0 bases removed from V and 1 base from J, the gap between germline ends came to 8 bases. Germline CDR1 SGHKS, CDR2 YYEKEE (reference sequence). The CDR3 length is 14 residues. In nucleotides, the CDR3 is TGTGCCAGCAGCTTGGATTGGGGTTCCTACGAGCAGTACTTC. Translating gives CASSLDWGSYEQYF.

The J gene is TRBJ1-1, the V gene TRBV5-1; TRBD1 matches at 12 bases. With 0 bases clipped from V and 7 bases from J, the junction kept 10 bases outside the gene matches. The CDR3 covers 17 residues. Germline assignment: CDR1 SGHRS and CDR2 YFSETQ. In DNA, the CDR3 is TGCGCCAGCAGCTTGGACGGGACAGGGGGCTCATCTAGTGAAGCTTTCTTT. This codes for CASSLDGTGGSSSEAFF.

The CDR3 sequence: CASSWDRAGAVEQFF. The CDR3, as DNA: TGCGCCAGCAGCTGGGACAGGGCTGGGGCGGTAGAGCAGTTCTTC. The gene calls are TRBV5-1 and TRBJ2-1; 9 nucleotides agree with TRBD1. This CDR3 is 15 amino acids long. The trim removed 3 bases at V and 10 bases at J, leaving 11 bases unmatched. In germline, CDR1 is SGHRS, CDR2 YFSETQ.

The V and J genes are TRBV7-3 and TRBJ2-6; TRBD1 might be the D (5 bases). The CDR3 runs 17 residues. Germline values: CDR1 SGHTA, CDR2 FQGTGA. With 5 bases removed from V and 0 bases from J, the gap between germline ends came to 14 bases. The CDR3 spells CASSPSATVSGANVLTF. The CDR3, as DNA: TGTGCCAGCAGCCCTTCCGCGACAGTCTCTGGGGCCAACGTCCTGACTTTC.

The rearrangement uses TRBV18 and TRBJ1-1; no definite D call. This CDR3 has 14 amino acids. V lost 2 bases and J lost 6, with 13 bases in between. Germline CDR1 and CDR2: KGHSH and LQKENI. The CDR3 DNA is TGTGCCAGCTCACCAGATGGATTTGACCCTGAAGCTTTCTTT. Its translation is CASSPDGFDPEAFF.

This clone appeared a few times. At one end the junction does not follow the germline gene, possibly because of a read error. The chain employs TRBV7-7 and TRBJ2-5, with D possibly TRBD1 on 6 matching bases. Germline CDR1 SSHAT, CDR2 FNYEAQ (reference sequence). The CDR3 is 14 residues long. CDR3 protein: CASSQDSASETQYF. In DNA form, the CDR3 reads TGTGCTAGCAGCCAGGACAGTGCATCGGAGACCCAGTACTTC.

The CDR3 reads CASSVGQRGGVTQYF. In DNA form, the CDR3 reads TGTGCCAGCAGCGTAGGACAGCGGGGGGGAGTTACGCAGTATTTT. This rearrangement joins TRBV9 to TRBJ2-3; 10 nucleotides line up with TRBD2. Trimming at V came to 0 bases and at J to 8 bases, leaving 6 bases not matched to a gene. The CDR3 extends over 15 amino acids. Germline CDR1 reads SGDLS; CDR2 reads YYNGEE.

V and J are TRBV6-1 and TRBJ1-5; no firm D call. This CDR3 is built from 15 residues. Trimming left V 4 bases short and J 2 bases short, with 12 bases between. Germline CDR1 is MNHNS and CDR2 is SASEGT. The CDR3 is CASSGPERGNQPQHF. The CDR3, as DNA: TGTGCCAGCAGTGGCCCCGAACGCGGCAATCAGCCCCAGCATTTT.

V is TRBV10-1 and J is TRBJ2-6, with 8 bases lining up with TRBD1. The junction had 2 bases not matched to a gene; V was cut back by 3 bases and J by 4 bases. This CDR3 comprises 15 residues. CDR1 is WNHNN and CDR2 is SYGVQD in the germline V gene (reference sequence). The CDR3 DNA follows: TGCGCCAGCAGTGACAGGGGGCTAGGGGCCAACGTCCTGACTTTC. Translation: CASSDRGLGANVLTF.

This chain links TRBV7-6 with TRBJ2-1, with 12 bases fitting TRBD2. Germline V lookup: CDR1 SGHVS, CDR2 FNYEAQ. The CDR3 length is 16 residues. V lost 3 bases and J lost 7; bases outside the gene matches: 7. The CDR3 sequence is CASSFVLAGGQNEQFF. As DNA, the CDR3 is TGTGCCAGCAGCTTCGTTCTAGCGGGGGGGCAGAATGAGCAGTTCTTC.

This chain uses TRBV6-1 with TRBJ1-1, with a weak D call TRBD1 (6 bases). Germline-derived CDR1 and CDR2 are MNHNS and SASEGT. The CDR3 has 14 amino acids. V lost 2 bases and J lost 4, with 11 bases in between. The CDR3 DNA sequence: TGTGCCAGCAGTGAACCAGGGGTAGGCACTGAAGCTTTCTTT. Translated, it gives CASSEPGVGTEAFF.

J is TRBJ1-4 and V is TRBV7-6; 7 positions match TRBD1. The CDR3 covers 15 residues. Unmatched junction bases numbered 7, after V lost 1 base and J lost 8 bases. The germline gives CDR1 SGHVS, CDR2 FNYEAQ. Here the CDR3 reads CASSLGSGTAEKLFF. Here the CDR3 DNA reads TGTGCCAGCAGCTTAGGGAGCGGGACAGCCGAAAAACTGTTTTTT. Supplemented by reference TRBV7-6 and TRBJ1-4, the full variable domain reads GAGVSQSPRYKVTKRGQDVALRCDPISGHVSLYWYRQALGQGPEFLTYFNYEAQQDKSGLPNDRFSAERPEGSISTLTIQRTEQRDSAMYRCASSLGSGTAEKLFFGSGTQLSVL.

The V gene is TRBV6-6, the J gene TRBJ1-5; possibly TRBD1 for D (6 bases). The CDR3 consists of 15 residues. V lost 6 bases and J 6 bases, leaving 18 bases between the germline ends. In germline, CDR1 is MNHNY, CDR2 SVGAGI (reference sequence). Written as DNA, the CDR3 is TGTGCCAGCAGCGACAGGTCCGGGCAAGGTCAGCCCCAGCATTTT. It codes for CASSDRSGQGQPQHF.

The chain recombines TRBV7-6 with TRBJ2-1, with a tentative D call TRBD1 (5 bases). Germline-derived CDR1 and CDR2 are SGHVS and FNYEAQ. Trimming left V 5 bases short and J 0 bases short, with 11 bases between. This CDR3 comprises 15 residues. The CDR3 sequence: CASSQGPYSYNEQFF. DNA for the CDR3: TGTGCCAGCAGCCAGGGCCCTTACTCCTACAATGAGCAGTTCTTC.

This chain connects TRBV5-6 to TRBJ2-5, with TRBD2 identical over 15 bases. This CDR3 comprises 18 residues. Germline CDR1 and CDR2: SGHDT and YYEEEE. The trim removed 3 bases at V and 5 bases at J, leaving 11 bases unmatched. The chain's CDR3 is CASSSRTSGGARAETQYF. The CDR3 DNA reads as TGTGCCAGCAGCTCGCGGACTAGCGGGGGGGCGCGGGCGGAGACCCAGTACTTC.

The V call is TRBV6-6, the J call TRBJ2-1; no definite D call. This CDR3 is built from 13 residues. CDR1 is MNHNY, CDR2 SVGAGI, per germline (reference sequence). The V end lost 0 bases, the J end lost 4 bases, and 4 bases lay between the germline ends. The CDR3 loop is CASSYSEYNEQFF. In nucleotides, the CDR3 is TGTGCCAGCAGTTACTCGGAATACAATGAGCAGTTCTTC.

This chain uses TRBV6-1 with TRBJ1-2; unclear D gene. Germline V gene lookup returns CDR1 MNHNS and CDR2 SASEGT. V dropped 2 bases and J dropped 3 bases, with 7 bases sitting between them. This CDR3 is 13 amino acids long. The CDR3 region has the DNA TGTGCCAGCAGTGAAAATCGCCACTATGGCTACACCTTC. Protein: CASSENRHYGYTF.

This clone has just one count. V and J are TRBV7-9 and TRBJ2-7; the D gene is possibly TRBD2 (5 bases). CDR1 is SEHNR and CDR2 is FQNEAQ in the germline V gene (reference sequence). The CDR3 has 15 residues. Trimming cost V 1 base and J 1 base, with 11 bases left between them. For the CDR3, the DNA is TGTGCCAGCAGCTTAGACGACTATCTATCCTACGAGCAGTACTTC. Amino acids: CASSLDDYLSYEQYF.

This clone was recorded only once. The genes are TRBV19 and TRBJ2-1, with 13 bases aligning to TRBD2. The CDR3 loop spans 18 amino acids. V trimming: 6 bases; J trimming: 3 bases; junction bases outside the gene matches: 11. CDR1 and CDR2 (germline): LNHDA, SQIVND (reference sequence). CDR3 residues: CASRTGTSGKIGYNEQFF. In nucleotides, the CDR3 is TGTGCCAGTAGGACCGGGACTAGCGGGAAGATCGGCTACAATGAGCAGTTCTTC. Based on the CDR3 plus reference TRBV19 and TRBJ2-1, the full variable domain is DGGITQSPKYLFRKEGQNVTLSCEQNLNHDAMYWYRQDPGQGLRLIYYSQIVNDFQKGDIAEGYSVSREKKESFPLTVTSAQKNPTAFYLCASRTGTSGKIGYNEQFFGPGTRLTVL.

This clone was counted only a few times. The sample has other DNA sequences that encode this CDR3 too. The genes are TRBV7-2 and TRBJ2-5, with 7 bases identical to TRBD1. The CDR3 spans 14 residues. Germline trimming cut 5 bases from V and 4 bases from J; bases unmatched to any gene: 7. In germline, CDR1 is SGHTA, CDR2 FQGNSA. The CDR3 spells CASSPRQGRETQYF. CDR3 nucleotide sequence: TGTGCCAGCAGCCCCCGACAGGGTAGAGAGACCCAGTACTTC. Together with reference TRBV7-2 and TRBJ2-5, the CDR3 gives the full variable domain: GAGVSQSPSNKVTEKGKDVELRCDPISGHTALYWYRQSLGQGLEFLIYFQGNSAPDKSGLPSDRFSAERTGGSVSTLTIQRTQQEDSAVYLCASSPRQGRETQYFGPGTRLLVL.

This chain uses TRBV5-1 with TRBJ1-3; a weak D match, TRBD1 (6 bases). This CDR3 spans 16 amino acids. V shed 2 bases and J shed 5 bases, with 17 bases lying between them. The V gene's germline CDR1 is SGHRS and CDR2 YFSETQ. CDR3 bases: TGCGCCAGCAGCTTCGGAGCGGGGGCCACCAGAAACACCATATATTTT. This translates into CASSFGAGATRNTIYF.

V and J are TRBV5-1 and TRBJ1-1; 7 nucleotides line up with TRBD1. V was clipped by 5 bases and J by 0 bases; unmatched bases: 13. This CDR3 is built from 17 residues. From germline, CDR1 is SGHRS and CDR2 YFSETQ. In DNA, the CDR3 is TGCGCCAGCAGTTCCGGGACAGCGTACATCATGAACACTGAAGCTTTCTTT. Translating it yields CASSSGTAYIMNTEAFF.

This chain links TRBV7-8 with TRBJ2-7; 7 nucleotides align to TRBD1. The CDR3 spans 14 residues. Per germline, CDR1 SGHVS and CDR2 FQNEAQ. Unmatched junction bases numbered 8, after V lost 5 bases and J lost 4 bases. CDR3 sequence (DNA): TGTGCCAGCAGCCCCTACAGGGGTCTTTACGAGCAGTACTTC. Its protein is CASSPYRGLYEQYF.